Each of the 25 T cell receptor beta chains below was sequenced from the same sample in a study of cytomegalovirus exposure and HLA in healthy donors listed by TCRdb under 2017. Library preparation employed the immunoSEQ multiplex PCR assay. The multiplex PCR relied on a mix of 60 forward primers for TCR Vbeta segments and 13 reverse primers for TCR Jbeta segments. Here the immuneACCESS table is served through TCRdb, limited to in-frame sequences with V and J called. Missing clones are a known gap in these copies; in checked studies unresolved V genes cover under half, and the rest lacks a known reason. The sample table records approximately 150,000 clones; roughly three quarters of these occur just once. Of the sample, approximately 4.4% is held by the ten largest clones. Specimen: PBMCs. The receptors come from a man younger than 30 in good health and CMV-seropositive.

This chain links TRBV2 with TRBJ1-3; a possible D gene is TRBD1 (5 bases). The germline gives CDR1 SNHLY, CDR2 FYNNEI. There are 14 residues in the CDR3. The V and J ends lost 3 bases and 4 bases respectively, with 10 bases between them. The DNA of the CDR3 is TGTGCCAGCAGTGATCACAGGAAAGGAAACACCATATATTTT. It yields the protein CASSDHRKGNTIYF.

The V and J genes are TRBV11-2 and TRBJ2-3; TRBD2 matches at 8 bases. Unmatched junction bases numbered 4, after V lost 3 bases and J lost 2 bases. CDR1 and CDR2 (germline): SGHAT, FQNNGV. The CDR3 has 15 residues. As DNA, the CDR3 is TGTGCCAGCAGCTTTAGCGGGGCATACACAGATACGCAGTATTTT. Protein: CASSFSGAYTDTQYF.

This clone was seen a few times. V gene TRBV27 combines with J gene TRBJ1-1; D is possibly TRBD1 (5 bases). The CDR3 consists of 16 residues. V lost 0 bases and J lost 3, with 14 bases in between. The germline V gene encodes CDR1 MNHEY and CDR2 SMNVEV (reference sequence). CDR3 region: CASSLSGGGRHTEAFF. The CDR3, as DNA: TGTGCCAGCAGTTTATCTGGGGGGGGAAGGCACACTGAAGCTTTCTTT.

This clone was counted a few times. The chain couples TRBV5-1 to TRBJ2-2; weak D call: TRBD2 (6 bases). CDR3 length equals 16 residues. The V gene's germline CDR1 is SGHRS and CDR2 YFSETQ. V shed 0 bases and J shed 0 bases, with 9 bases lying between them. The CDR3 DNA reads as TGCGCCAGCAGCTTGGAGAGCGGGCCGAACACCGGGGAGCTGTTTTTT. Translated, it gives CASSLESGPNTGELFF.

The chain uses TRBV28 and TRBJ1-2; D might be TRBD1 (6 bases). Germline V gene data show CDR1 as MDHEN and CDR2 as SYDVKM. V gave up 10 bases and J gave up 4 bases, with 16 bases separating them. CDR3 size: 13 residues. The chain's CDR3 is CATKTGPFYGYTF. In nucleotides, the CDR3 is TGTGCCACCAAGACAGGACCCTTCTATGGCTACACCTTC.

This chain connects TRBV7-2 to TRBJ2-6; D remains ambiguous. CDR3 length: 17 amino acids. Between the trimmed V and J ends, which lost 0 bases and 5 bases, there was a span of 14 bases. Germline V CDR1 and CDR2: SGHTA, FQGNSA. This chain's CDR3 is CASSLALRMSRANVLTF. The CDR3 nucleotides are TGTGCCAGCAGCTTAGCGCTACGTATGAGTAGGGCCAACGTCCTGACTTTC.

The J gene is TRBJ1-3, the V gene TRBV19; D unclear. This CDR3 region has 16 residues. Looked up from germline, CDR1 is LNHDA and CDR2 is SQIVND (reference sequence). V was pared by 3 bases and J by 9 bases, with 21 bases between. CDR3 bases: TGTGCCAGTAGTATCGGTATCTCGTCCTCACGGGGCACCATATATTTT. Its protein is CASSIGISSSRGTIYF.

The V gene is TRBV10-1, the J gene TRBJ2-1; D is possibly TRBD1 (5 bases). The V gene's germline CDR1 is WNHNN and CDR2 SYGVQD (reference sequence). This CDR3 is 14 amino acids long. V lost 0 bases and J 7 bases, leaving 10 bases between the germline ends. The CDR3 is CASSESLGVNEQFF. The DNA for the CDR3 is TGCGCCAGCAGTGAGTCTCTAGGGGTTAATGAGCAGTTCTTC.

There are a few counts of this clone. The rearrangement uses TRBV2 and TRBJ1-1; D possibly corresponds to TRBD1 (6 bases). This CDR3 comprises 12 residues. CDR1 and CDR2 from the germline V gene are SNHLY and FYNNEI. Trimming took off 5 bases at V and 10 bases at J, with 14 bases between the two ends. The CDR3, as DNA: TGTGCCAGCAGTTCTTATACAGGGAGAGCTTTCTTT. Residues: CASSSYTGRAFF.

The chain has TRBV5-4 and TRBJ2-2; a possible D gene is TRBD2 (7 bases). V shed 3 bases and J shed 2 bases, with 11 bases lying between them. The CDR3 runs to 15 residues. CDR1 and CDR2 (germline): SGHNT, YYREEE (reference sequence). The chain's CDR3 is CASSWEGGNTGELFF. The CDR3 region has the DNA TGTGCCAGCAGCTGGGAGGGGGGTAACACCGGGGAGCTGTTTTTT.

This clone was counted between two and nine times. The genes are TRBV5-1 and TRBJ1-2; 8 bases agree with TRBD1. In germline, CDR1 is SGHRS, CDR2 YFSETQ. V lost 4 bases, J lost 6 bases, and 5 bases stayed unmatched. The CDR3 length is 13 residues. The CDR3 nucleotides read TGCGCCAGCAGCCCGACAGGGGAGGATGGCTACACCTTC. Protein: CASSPTGEDGYTF.

This chain joins TRBV5-4 and TRBJ2-1; 7 bases are a match to TRBD2. This CDR3 comprises 13 residues. V was clipped by 4 bases and J by 6 bases; unmatched bases: 4. Germline V lookup: CDR1 SGHNT, CDR2 YYREEE (reference sequence). Written as DNA, the CDR3 is TGTGCCAGCAGCCTGCGACTAGCCAATGAGCAGTTCTTC. Protein product: CASSLRLANEQFF.

The J gene is TRBJ1-5, the V gene TRBV6-1; D is undetermined. Looked up from germline, CDR1 is MNHNS and CDR2 is SASEGT. CDR3 length equals 13 residues. Trimming pared 6 bases from V and 4 bases from J, leaving 10 bases between. In DNA, the CDR3 is TGTGCCAGCAGGATAACCGGTAATCAGCCCCAGCATTTT. Translated, it gives CASRITGNQPQHF.

This chain uses TRBV28 with TRBJ2-1, with TRBD1 identical over 11 bases. V was clipped by 6 bases and J by 2 bases; unmatched bases: 6. CDR1 and CDR2 from the germline V gene are MDHEN and SYDVKM. This CDR3 region has 16 residues. The CDR3 DNA sequence: TGTGCCAGCAGCCCCGGGACAGGGGGGACCTACAATGAGCAGTTCTTC. Amino acid sequence: CASSPGTGGTYNEQFF.

V is TRBV4-1 and J is TRBJ2-2; D perhaps matches TRBD1 (6 bases). CDR3 size: 16 residues. In germline, CDR1 is MGHRA, CDR2 YSYEKL. Deletions cut 1 base from V and 4 bases from J, with 13 bases between. CDR3 nucleotide sequence: TGCGCCAGCAGCCAAGGACAGGCCATCTTCACCGGGGAGCTGTTTTTT. Translation gives CASSQGQAIFTGELFF.

The V gene is TRBV4-1, the J gene TRBJ2-3; D call uncertain. The germline V and J ends were trimmed by 2 bases and 0 bases, with 9 bases remaining between them. The V gene's germline CDR1 is MGHRA and CDR2 YSYEKL. There are 15 residues in the CDR3. CDR3 region: CASSQSPLSTDTQYF. In nucleotides, the CDR3 is TGCGCCAGCAGCCAAAGCCCCCTGAGCACAGATACGCAGTATTTT.

The chain carries TRBV7-9 and TRBJ1-1; TRBD1 matches 9 bases. The germline V gene encodes CDR1 SEHNR and CDR2 FQNEAQ (reference sequence). The V segment lost 1 base and the J segment 4 bases; nucleotides outside the gene matches: 7. The CDR3 is 16 amino acids. The chain's CDR3 is CASSLGGTGFSTEAFF. The CDR3 coding sequence is TGTGCCAGCAGCTTAGGGGGGACAGGGTTTAGCACTGAAGCTTTCTTT.

The genes are TRBV6-6 and TRBJ1-2; D unclear. V lost 5 bases to trimming and J lost 2 bases, with 12 bases between them. CDR3 length: 14 amino acids. Germline V gene lookup returns CDR1 MNHNY and CDR2 SVGAGI (reference sequence). The CDR3 bases are TGTGCCAGCAGTAAACCCGGCGGAAACTATGGCTACACCTTC. This encodes CASSKPGGNYGYTF.

In nucleotides, the CDR3 is TGTGCCAGCAGCCCTGAGGCTCAAGAGACCCAGTACTTC. This sequence encodes CASSPEAQETQYF. The chain couples TRBV7-6 to TRBJ2-5; D not resolved. Germline CDR1 reads SGHVS; CDR2 reads FNYEAQ. This CDR3 is 13 amino acids long. Trimming removed 5 bases at V and 2 bases at J, with 9 bases between. Variable domain in full (rest from reference TRBV7-6 and TRBJ2-5): GAGVSQSPRYKVTKRGQDVALRCDPISGHVSLYWYRQALGQGPEFLTYFNYEAQQDKSGLPNDRFSAERPEGSISTLTIQRTEQRDSAMYRCASSPEAQETQYFGPGTRLLVL.

The rearrangement links TRBV5-1 to TRBJ1-1, with no clear D. Germline CDR1 is SGHRS and CDR2 is YFSETQ. V gave up 4 bases and J gave up 7 bases, with 17 bases separating them. This CDR3 has 14 residues. DNA for the CDR3: TGCGCCAGCAGCCCGGCGGGCCGACAAGGTGAAGCTTTCTTT. Translating it yields CASSPAGRQGEAFF.

The rearrangement joins TRBV4-1 to TRBJ2-3, with 7 bases identical to TRBD2. Germline V lookup: CDR1 MGHRA, CDR2 YSYEKL. J lost 5 bases, V lost 1 base, and 12 bases had no gene match. This CDR3 region has 17 residues. The chain's CDR3 is CASSQGWGEGRGDTQYF. The CDR3 DNA reads TGCGCCAGCAGCCAAGGATGGGGGGAGGGCCGGGGAGATACGCAGTATTTT.

The chain recombines TRBV2 with TRBJ1-2; TRBD1 matches 10 bases. Germline CDR1 reads SNHLY; CDR2 reads FYNNEI. Losses at the gene ends were 4 bases for V and 5 bases for J; bases not matched to a gene: 4. The CDR3 length is 14 residues. CDR3: CASSGQGAIYGYTF. CDR3 coding DNA: TGTGCCAGCAGTGGACAGGGGGCGATTTATGGCTACACCTTC.

This chain uses TRBV2 with TRBJ1-2; 9 positions agree with TRBD1. Germline CDR1 and CDR2: SNHLY and FYNNEI. The V and J ends lost 6 bases and 4 bases, in that order; junction bases with no gene match: 6. This CDR3 region has 14 residues. CDR3 sequence: CASREQGALYGYTF. CDR3 bases: TGTGCCAGCAGAGAACAGGGGGCTCTCTATGGCTACACCTTC.

This clone showed up just a few times. The V gene is TRBV5-4, the J gene TRBJ2-1; TRBD2 matches 7 bases. Germline-derived CDR1 and CDR2 are SGHNT and YYREEE (reference sequence). The CDR3 length is 16 residues. With 0 bases clipped from V and 1 base from J, the junction kept 4 bases outside the gene matches. The chain's CDR3 is CASSLGDYVSYNEQFF. The CDR3 coding sequence is TGTGCCAGCAGCTTGGGGGACTACGTTTCCTACAATGAGCAGTTCTTC.

The chain employs TRBV27 and TRBJ2-3; perhaps TRBD2 as D (6 bases). Germline V gives CDR1 MNHEY, CDR2 SMNVEV (reference sequence). Trimming stripped 8 bases from V and 1 base from J, with 13 bases between. The CDR3 runs 14 residues. DNA for the CDR3: TGTGCCAGCGCGAAGGGACTGGGCACAGATACGCAGTATTTT. It encodes CASAKGLGTDTQYF.